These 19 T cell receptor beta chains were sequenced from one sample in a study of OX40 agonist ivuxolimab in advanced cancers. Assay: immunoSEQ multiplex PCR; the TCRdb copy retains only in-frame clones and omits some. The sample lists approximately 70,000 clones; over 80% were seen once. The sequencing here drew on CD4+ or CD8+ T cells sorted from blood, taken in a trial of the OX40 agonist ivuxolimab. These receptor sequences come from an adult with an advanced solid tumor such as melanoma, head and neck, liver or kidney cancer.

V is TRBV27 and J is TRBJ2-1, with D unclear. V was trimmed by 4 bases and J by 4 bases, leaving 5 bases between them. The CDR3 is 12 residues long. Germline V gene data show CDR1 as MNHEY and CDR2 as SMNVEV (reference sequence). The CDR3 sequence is CASSYNYNEQFF. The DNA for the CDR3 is TGTGCCAGCAGTTACAATTACAATGAGCAGTTCTTC.

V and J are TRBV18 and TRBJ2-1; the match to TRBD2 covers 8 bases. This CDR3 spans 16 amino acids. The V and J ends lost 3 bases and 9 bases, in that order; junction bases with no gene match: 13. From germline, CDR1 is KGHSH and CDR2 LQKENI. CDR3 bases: TGTGCCAGCTCACCGCCTTTAGCGGGAATCTCTGGTGAGCAGTTCTTC. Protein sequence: CASSPPLAGISGEQFF.

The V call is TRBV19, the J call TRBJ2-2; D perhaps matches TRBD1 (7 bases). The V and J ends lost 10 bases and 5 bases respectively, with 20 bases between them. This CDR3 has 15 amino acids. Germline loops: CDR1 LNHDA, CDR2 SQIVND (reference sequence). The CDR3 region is CATHNMAGGTGELFF. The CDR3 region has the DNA TGTGCCACACATAACATGGCAGGGGGGACCGGGGAGCTGTTTTTT.

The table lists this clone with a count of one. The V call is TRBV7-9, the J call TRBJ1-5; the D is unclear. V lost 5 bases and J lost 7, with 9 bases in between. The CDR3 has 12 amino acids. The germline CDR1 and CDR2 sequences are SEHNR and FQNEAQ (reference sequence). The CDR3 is CASSLDLQPQHF. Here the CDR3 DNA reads TGTGCCAGCAGCCTAGACCTCCAGCCCCAGCATTTT.

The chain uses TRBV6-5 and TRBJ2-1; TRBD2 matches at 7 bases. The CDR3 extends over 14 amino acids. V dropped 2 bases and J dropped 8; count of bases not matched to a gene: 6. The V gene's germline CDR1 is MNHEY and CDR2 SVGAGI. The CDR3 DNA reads TGTGCCAGCAGTTACGGCGGGGGTCCCCATGAGCAGTTCTTC. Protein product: CASSYGGGPHEQFF.

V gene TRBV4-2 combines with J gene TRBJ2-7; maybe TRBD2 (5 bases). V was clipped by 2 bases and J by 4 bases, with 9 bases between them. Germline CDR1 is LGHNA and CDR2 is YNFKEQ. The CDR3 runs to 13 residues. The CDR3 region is CASSQRGEYEQYF. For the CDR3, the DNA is TGTGCCAGCAGCCAACGGGGAGAATACGAGCAGTACTTC.

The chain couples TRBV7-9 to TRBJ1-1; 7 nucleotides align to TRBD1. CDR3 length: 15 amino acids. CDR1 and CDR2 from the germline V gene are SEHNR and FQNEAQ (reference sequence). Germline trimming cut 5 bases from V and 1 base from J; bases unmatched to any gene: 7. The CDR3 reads CASSRQGRGNTEAFF. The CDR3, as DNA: TGTGCCAGCAGCCGACAGGGCAGGGGGAACACTGAAGCTTTCTTT.

The CDR3 nucleotides are TGTGCCAGCAGCTCCGACAGCGCGGGGAACTACGAGCAGTACTTC. Its translation: CASSSDSAGNYEQYF. V is TRBV6-6 and J is TRBJ2-7, with D perhaps matching TRBD2 (6 bases). In germline, CDR1 is MNHNY, CDR2 SVGAGI (reference sequence). The CDR3 consists of 15 residues. Between the trimmed V and J ends, which lost 6 bases and 3 bases, there was a span of 18 bases.

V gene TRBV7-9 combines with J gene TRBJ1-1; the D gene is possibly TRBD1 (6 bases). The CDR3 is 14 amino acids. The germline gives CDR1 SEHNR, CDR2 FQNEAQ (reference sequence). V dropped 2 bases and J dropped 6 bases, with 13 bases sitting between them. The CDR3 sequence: CASSLLGAIAEAFF. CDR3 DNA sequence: TGTGCCAGCAGCTTACTGGGGGCGATTGCTGAAGCTTTCTTT.

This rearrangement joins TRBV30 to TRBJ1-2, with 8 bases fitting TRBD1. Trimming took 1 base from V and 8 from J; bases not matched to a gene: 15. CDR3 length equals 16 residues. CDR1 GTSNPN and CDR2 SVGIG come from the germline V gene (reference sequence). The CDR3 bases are TGTGCCTGGAGTGGACTAAGAACAGGGGGACCTGACGGCTACACCTTC. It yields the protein CAWSGLRTGGPDGYTF.

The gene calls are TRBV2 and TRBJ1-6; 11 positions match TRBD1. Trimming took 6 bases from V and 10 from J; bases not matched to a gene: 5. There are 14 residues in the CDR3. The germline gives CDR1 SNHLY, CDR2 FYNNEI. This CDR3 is CASSRDRGESPLHF. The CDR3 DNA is TGTGCCAGCAGCCGGGACAGGGGGGAGTCACCCCTCCACTTT.

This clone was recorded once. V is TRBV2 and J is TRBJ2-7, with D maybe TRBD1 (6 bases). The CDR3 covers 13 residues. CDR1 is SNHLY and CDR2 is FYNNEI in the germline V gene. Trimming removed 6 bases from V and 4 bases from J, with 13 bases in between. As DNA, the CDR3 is TGTGCCAGCAGGTCCGGGACACCTTACGAGCAGTACTTC. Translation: CASRSGTPYEQYF. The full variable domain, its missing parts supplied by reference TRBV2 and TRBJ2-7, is EPEVTQTPSHQVTQMGQEVILRCVPISNHLYFYWYRQILGQKVEFLVSFYNNEISEKSEIFDDQFSVERPDGSNFTLKIRSTKLEDSAMYFCASRSGTPYEQYFGPGTRLTVT.

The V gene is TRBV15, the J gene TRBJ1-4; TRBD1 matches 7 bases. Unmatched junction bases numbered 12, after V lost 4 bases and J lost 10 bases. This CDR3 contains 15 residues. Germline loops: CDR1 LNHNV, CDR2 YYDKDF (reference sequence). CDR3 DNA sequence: TGTGCCACCAGCACGGCCGGGACAGCTGGCGGAAAACTGTTTTTT. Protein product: CATSTAGTAGGKLFF.

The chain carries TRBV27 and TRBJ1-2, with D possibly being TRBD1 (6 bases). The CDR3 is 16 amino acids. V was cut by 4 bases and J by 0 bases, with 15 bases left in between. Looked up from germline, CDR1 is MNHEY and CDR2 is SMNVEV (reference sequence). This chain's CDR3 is CASSSSGGPSNYGYTF. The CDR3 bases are TGTGCCAGCAGTTCATCGGGGGGGCCGTCTAACTATGGCTACACCTTC.

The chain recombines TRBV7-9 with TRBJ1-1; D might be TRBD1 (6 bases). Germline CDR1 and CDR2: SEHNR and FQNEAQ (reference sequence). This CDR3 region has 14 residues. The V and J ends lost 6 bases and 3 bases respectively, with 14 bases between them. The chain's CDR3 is CASSTQGRDTEAFF. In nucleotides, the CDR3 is TGTGCCAGCAGTACCCAGGGGAGGGACACTGAAGCTTTCTTT.

The CDR3 nucleotides read TGTGCCAGTAGTATAATAGGGAACAATGAGCAGTTCTTC. Protein product: CASSIIGNNEQFF. This sequence joins TRBV19 and TRBJ2-1; D gene uncertain. Germline lookup yields CDR1 LNHDA and CDR2 SQIVND (reference sequence). V was trimmed by 2 bases and J by 5 bases, leaving 7 bases between them. The CDR3 spans 13 residues.

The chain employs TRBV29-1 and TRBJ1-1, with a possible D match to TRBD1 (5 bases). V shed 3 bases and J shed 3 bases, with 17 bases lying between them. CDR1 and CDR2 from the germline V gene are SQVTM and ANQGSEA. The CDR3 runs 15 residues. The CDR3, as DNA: TGCAGCGTTGAGGGGGGGACCGGGGTCGACACTGAAGCTTTCTTT. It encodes CSVEGGTGVDTEAFF.

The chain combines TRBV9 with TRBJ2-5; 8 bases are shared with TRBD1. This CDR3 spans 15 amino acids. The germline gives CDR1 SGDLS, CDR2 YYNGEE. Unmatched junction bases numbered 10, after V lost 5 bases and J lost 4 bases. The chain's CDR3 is CASRPGQGGSETQYF. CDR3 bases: TGTGCCAGCAGACCTGGACAGGGTGGATCAGAGACCCAGTACTTC.

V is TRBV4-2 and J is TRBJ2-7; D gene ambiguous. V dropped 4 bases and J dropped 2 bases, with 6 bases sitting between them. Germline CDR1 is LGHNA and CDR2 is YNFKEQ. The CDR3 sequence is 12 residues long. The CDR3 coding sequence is TGTGCCAGCAGCCTTGCGCCCTACGAGCAGTACTTC. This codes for CASSLAPYEQYF.